These T cell receptor beta chains were read from a single sample in a study of shared clonotypes between healthy human individuals. The assay was immunoSEQ multiplex PCR, and TCRdb's table has in-frame clones only and misses some. The sample holds about 1 million clones, about 76% seen once. The material sequenced was memory CD4+ T cells sorted from blood. All receptors come from a man aged 18 to 29 in good health. CDR3s include the opening cysteine and the closing phenylalanine or tryptophan. D genes are given only for firm matches.

d_call,v_call,cdr3_length,cdr3_aa
TRBD1,TRBV5-1,15,CASSTGTGVKETQYF
TRBD2,TRBV7-2,17,CASSLALAVSSYNEQFF
TRBD1,TRBV28,18,CASSARTGRWLENTEAFF
TRBD1,TRBV27,15,CASSSEGAGSYEQYF
.,TRBV7-2,15,CASSSRDRMGNEQFF
TRBD1,TRBV7-8,13,CASSYDRAHEQYF
.,TRBV7-9,14,CASSFGQRGSPLHF
.,TRBV11-3,14,CASSPYSIQETQYF
.,TRBV2,13,CARSEPSLREQYF
.,TRBV14,15,CASSQERHREDGYTF
.,TRBV6-6,14,CASSLDSLSYEQYF
.,TRBV30,13,CAWSSNRVYEQYF
.,TRBV6-5,14,CASSYSQDTYGYTF
TRBD2,TRBV19,15,CASSVSGTRYNEQFF
TRBD1,TRBV5-4,15,CASGPAGQGWDTIYF
.,TRBV9,14,CASATLSSTDTQYF
.,TRBV5-1,16,CASSLGGGSTKNIQYF
.,TRBV7-2,15,CASSPDGTPSRPQHF
TRBD2,TRBV18,14,CASSPPGLAGVQYF
TRBD2,TRBV5-4,16,CASSLPIQRGGNEQFF
.,TRBV5-1,17,CASSLLTGTQPYNEQFF
TRBD1,TRBV5-1,13,CASSGDRNHEQYF
TRBD1,TRBV5-1,13,CASSQTQGIGAFF
TRBD1,TRBV5-1,14,CASSLGQGSYEQYF
.,TRBV29-1,13,CSVVRDSTDTQYF
.,TRBV21-1,14,CASSTGGLRSPLHF
.,TRBV7-2,13,CASSSRGNTEAFF
.,TRBV10-2,15,CASSVRNSGANVLTF
TRBD2,TRBV5-4,17,CASSLEGASGRSNEQFF
TRBD1,TRBV9,16,CASSVEGRGLQETQYF
.,TRBV6-5,13,CASSKLRNYEQYF
.,TRBV9,12,CASSVASDTQYF
TRBD2,TRBV19,15,CASSIWRAGGNEQFF
TRBD1,TRBV28,14,CASKWRQGDQPQHF
.,TRBV21-1,14,CASSLRDSNQPQHF
.,TRBV28,14,CASRVGGSSYEQYF
TRBD2,TRBV7-2,16,CASSEGLAGAGDTQYF
TRBD1,TRBV2,14,CASRGTGWGQPQHF
.,TRBV6-1,14,CASSDGGARTEAFF
.,TRBV19,15,CASSIGQRSYNEQFF
TRBD1,TRBV5-8,14,CASSLGTGNSPLHF
TRBD1,TRBV5-8,14,CASSSAQGTEKLFF
TRBD1,TRBV7-2,14,CASSSRTGDYEQYF
.,TRBV5-6,16,CASSAQPAGLGTEAFF
.,TRBV4-3,14,CASSLFRTTYEQYF
.,TRBV28,12,CASGTSYNEQFF
.,TRBV6-4,13,CASSDSARGELFF
.,TRBV7-2,13,CASSPTEHQPQHF
.,TRBV19,12,CASTSTSGAQYF
.,TRBV6-1,14,CASSEALRTETQYF
TRBD1,TRBV2,12,CASQGVSSPLHF
.,TRBV2,15,CASRGDGGSDQPQHF
TRBD2,TRBV29-1,14,CSVGMVGGRETQYF